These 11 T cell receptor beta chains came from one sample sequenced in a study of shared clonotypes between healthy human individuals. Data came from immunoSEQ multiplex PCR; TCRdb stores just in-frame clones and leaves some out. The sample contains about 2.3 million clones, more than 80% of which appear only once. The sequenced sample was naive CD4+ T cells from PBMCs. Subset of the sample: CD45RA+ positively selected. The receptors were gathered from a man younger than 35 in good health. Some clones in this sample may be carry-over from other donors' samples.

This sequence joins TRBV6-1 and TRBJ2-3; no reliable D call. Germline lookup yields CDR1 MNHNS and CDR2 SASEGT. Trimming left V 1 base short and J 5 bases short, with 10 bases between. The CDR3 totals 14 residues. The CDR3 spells CASSEGQVRDTQYF. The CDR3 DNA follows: TGTGCCAGCAGTGAAGGGCAGGTTCGAGATACGCAGTATTTT.

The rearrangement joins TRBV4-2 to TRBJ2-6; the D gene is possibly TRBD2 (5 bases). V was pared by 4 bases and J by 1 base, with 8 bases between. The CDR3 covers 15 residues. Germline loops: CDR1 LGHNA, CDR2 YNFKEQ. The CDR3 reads CASSRSGSGANVLTF. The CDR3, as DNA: TGTGCCAGCAGCCGTTCGGGATCTGGGGCCAACGTCCTGACTTTC.

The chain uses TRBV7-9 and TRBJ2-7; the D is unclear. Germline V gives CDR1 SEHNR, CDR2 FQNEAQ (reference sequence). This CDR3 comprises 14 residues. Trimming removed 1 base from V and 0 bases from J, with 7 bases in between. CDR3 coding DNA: TGTGCCAGCAGCTTAGGTATAGTCTCCTACGAGCAGTACTTC. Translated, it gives CASSLGIVSYEQYF.

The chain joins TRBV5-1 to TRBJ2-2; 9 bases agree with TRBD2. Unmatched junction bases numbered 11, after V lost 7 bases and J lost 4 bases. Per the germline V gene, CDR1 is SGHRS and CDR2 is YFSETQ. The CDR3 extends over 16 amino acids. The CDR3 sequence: CASRRGSGSFTGELFF. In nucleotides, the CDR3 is TGCGCCAGCCGCCGGGGTAGCGGGAGTTTCACCGGGGAGCTGTTTTTT.

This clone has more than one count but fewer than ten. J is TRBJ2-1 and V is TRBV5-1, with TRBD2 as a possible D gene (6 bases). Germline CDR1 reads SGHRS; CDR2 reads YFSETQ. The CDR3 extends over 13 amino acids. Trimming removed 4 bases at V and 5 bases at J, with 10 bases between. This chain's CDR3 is CASSPGTDNEQFF. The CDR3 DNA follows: TGCGCCAGCAGCCCAGGGACTGACAATGAGCAGTTCTTC.

The CDR3, as DNA: TGTGCCAGCAGTAATGAAAAACTGTTTTTT. Its translation is CASSNEKLFF. The chain uses TRBV2 and TRBJ1-4; no reliable D call. V lost 5 bases and J 5 bases, leaving 0 bases between the germline ends. Germline loops: CDR1 SNHLY, CDR2 FYNNEI. This CDR3 comprises 10 residues.

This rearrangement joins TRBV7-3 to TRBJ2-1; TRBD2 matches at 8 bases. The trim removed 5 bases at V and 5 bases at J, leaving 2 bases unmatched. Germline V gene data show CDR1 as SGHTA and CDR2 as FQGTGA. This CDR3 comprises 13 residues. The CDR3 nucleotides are TGTGCCAGCAGCCGACTAGCGAACAATGAGCAGTTCTTC. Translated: CASSRLANNEQFF.

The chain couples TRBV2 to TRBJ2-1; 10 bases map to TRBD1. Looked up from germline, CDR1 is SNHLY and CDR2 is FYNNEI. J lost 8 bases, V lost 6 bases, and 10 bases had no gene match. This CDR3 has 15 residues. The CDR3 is CASRHGTGETDEQFF. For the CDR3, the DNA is TGTGCCAGCAGGCACGGGACAGGGGAGACCGATGAGCAGTTCTTC.

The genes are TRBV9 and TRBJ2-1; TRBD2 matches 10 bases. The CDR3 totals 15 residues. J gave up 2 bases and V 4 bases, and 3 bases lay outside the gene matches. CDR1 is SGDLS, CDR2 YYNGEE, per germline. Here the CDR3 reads CASSNTSGAYNEQFF. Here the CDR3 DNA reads TGTGCCAGCAGCAACACTAGCGGGGCCTACAATGAGCAGTTCTTC.

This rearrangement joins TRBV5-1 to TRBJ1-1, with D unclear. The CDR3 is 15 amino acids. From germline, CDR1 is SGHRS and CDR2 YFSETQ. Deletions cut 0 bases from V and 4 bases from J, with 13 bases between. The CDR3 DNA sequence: TGCGCCAGCAGCTTGGCCTTAGGAGGGATCACTGAAGCTTTCTTT. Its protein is CASSLALGGITEAFF.

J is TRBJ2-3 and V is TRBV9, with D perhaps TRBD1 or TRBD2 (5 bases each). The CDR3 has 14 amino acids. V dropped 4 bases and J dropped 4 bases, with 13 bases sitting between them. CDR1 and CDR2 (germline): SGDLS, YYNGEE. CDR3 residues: CASSPGTASDTQYF. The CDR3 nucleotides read TGTGCCAGCAGCCCCGGGACGGCCTCAGATACGCAGTATTTT.